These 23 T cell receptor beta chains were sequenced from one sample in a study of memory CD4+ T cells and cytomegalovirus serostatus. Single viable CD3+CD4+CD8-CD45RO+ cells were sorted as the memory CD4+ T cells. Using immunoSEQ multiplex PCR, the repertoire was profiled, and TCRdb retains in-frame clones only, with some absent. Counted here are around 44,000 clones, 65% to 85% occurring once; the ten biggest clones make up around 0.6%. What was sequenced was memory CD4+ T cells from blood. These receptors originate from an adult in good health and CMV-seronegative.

CDR3 bases: TGTGCCTCGGGACGGCTTACCGGTTATGGCTACACCTTC. As protein: CASGRLTGYGYTF. The gene calls are TRBV7-9 and TRBJ1-2; TRBD1 might be the D (5 bases). V lost 11 bases to trimming and J lost 5 bases, with 18 bases between them. Germline CDR1 and CDR2: SEHNR and FQNEAQ (reference sequence). This CDR3 has 13 amino acids.

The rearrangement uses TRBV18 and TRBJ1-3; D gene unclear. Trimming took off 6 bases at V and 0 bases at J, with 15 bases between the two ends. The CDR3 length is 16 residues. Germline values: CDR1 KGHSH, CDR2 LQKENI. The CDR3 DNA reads TGTGCCAGCTCCCCTCAGCATCTTACCTCTGGAAACACCATATATTTT. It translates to CASSPQHLTSGNTIYF.

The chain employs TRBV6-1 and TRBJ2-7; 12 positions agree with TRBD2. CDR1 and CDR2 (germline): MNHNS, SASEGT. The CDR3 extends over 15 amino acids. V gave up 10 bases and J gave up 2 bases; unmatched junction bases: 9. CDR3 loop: CATRGLAGLAYEQYF. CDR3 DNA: TGTGCCACCCGAGGACTAGCGGGACTCGCCTACGAGCAGTACTTC.

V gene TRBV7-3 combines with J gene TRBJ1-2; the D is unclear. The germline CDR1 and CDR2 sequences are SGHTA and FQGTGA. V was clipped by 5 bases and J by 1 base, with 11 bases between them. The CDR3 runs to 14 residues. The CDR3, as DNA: TGTGCCAGCAGCCCAAGCAACCGTAACTATGGCTACACCTTC. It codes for CASSPSNRNYGYTF.

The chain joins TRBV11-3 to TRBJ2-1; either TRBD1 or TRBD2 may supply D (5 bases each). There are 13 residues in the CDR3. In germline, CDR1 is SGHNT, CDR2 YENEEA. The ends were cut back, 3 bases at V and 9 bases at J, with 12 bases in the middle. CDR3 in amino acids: CASSFSLGVEQFF. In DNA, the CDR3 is TGTGCCAGCAGCTTTAGCTTGGGGGTTGAGCAGTTCTTC.

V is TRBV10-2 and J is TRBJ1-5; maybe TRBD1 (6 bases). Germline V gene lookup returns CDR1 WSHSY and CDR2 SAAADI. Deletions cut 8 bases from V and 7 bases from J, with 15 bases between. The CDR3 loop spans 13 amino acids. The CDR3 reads CASGSGAQQPQHF. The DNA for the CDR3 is TGCGCCAGCGGTTCGGGGGCGCAACAGCCCCAGCATTTT.

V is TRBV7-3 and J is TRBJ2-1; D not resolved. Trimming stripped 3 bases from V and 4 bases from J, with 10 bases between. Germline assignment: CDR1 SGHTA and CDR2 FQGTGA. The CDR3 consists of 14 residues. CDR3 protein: CASSLDQEYNEQFF. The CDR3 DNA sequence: TGTGCCAGCAGCTTGGACCAGGAATACAATGAGCAGTTCTTC.

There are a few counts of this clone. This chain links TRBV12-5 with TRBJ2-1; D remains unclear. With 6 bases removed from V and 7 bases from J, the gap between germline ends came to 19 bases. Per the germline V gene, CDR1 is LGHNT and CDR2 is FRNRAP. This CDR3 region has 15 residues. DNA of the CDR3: TGTGCTAGTGGACCCGGTGGGTCTTGGGCGAATGAGCAGTTCTTC. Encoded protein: CASGPGGSWANEQFF.

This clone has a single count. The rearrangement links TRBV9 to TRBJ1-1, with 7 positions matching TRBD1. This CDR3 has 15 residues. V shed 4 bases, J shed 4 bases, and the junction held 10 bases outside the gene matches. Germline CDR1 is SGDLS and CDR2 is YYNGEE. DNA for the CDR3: TGTGCCAGCAGCACCCGCGACAGGGCGGGCACTGAAGCTTTCTTT. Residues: CASSTRDRAGTEAFF.

The CDR3 coding sequence is TGTGCCAGCTCGGAGACACCAGAAAAACTGTTTTTT. Protein sequence: CASSETPEKLFF. The rearrangement links TRBV2 to TRBJ1-4; D gene unclear. CDR1 is SNHLY, CDR2 FYNNEI, per germline. This CDR3 region has 12 residues. V was shortened by 8 bases and J by 8 bases, with 12 bases between the two germline ends.

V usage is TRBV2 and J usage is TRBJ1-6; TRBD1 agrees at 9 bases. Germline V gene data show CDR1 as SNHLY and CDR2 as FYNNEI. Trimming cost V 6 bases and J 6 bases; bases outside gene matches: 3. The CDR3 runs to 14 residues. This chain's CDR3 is CASSGTGSNSPLHF. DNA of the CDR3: TGTGCCAGCAGCGGGACAGGGAGTAATTCACCCCTCCACTTT.

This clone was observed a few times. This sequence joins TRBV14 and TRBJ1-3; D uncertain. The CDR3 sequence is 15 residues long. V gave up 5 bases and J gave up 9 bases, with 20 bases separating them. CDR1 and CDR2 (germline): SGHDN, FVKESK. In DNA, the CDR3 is TGTGCCAGCAGCGTTGGGATCCCCTGGTTGGCCACCATATATTTT. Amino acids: CASSVGIPWLATIYF.

The CDR3: CASSILRDANPTEAFF. The CDR3 coding sequence is TGTGCCAGCAGCATACTCCGGGACGCAAACCCCACTGAAGCTTTCTTT. The chain combines TRBV11-1 with TRBJ1-1, with D tentatively TRBD1 (5 bases). The CDR3 runs to 16 residues. V was cut by 5 bases and J by 4 bases, with 20 bases left in between. Germline CDR1 is SGHAT and CDR2 is FQDESV (reference sequence).

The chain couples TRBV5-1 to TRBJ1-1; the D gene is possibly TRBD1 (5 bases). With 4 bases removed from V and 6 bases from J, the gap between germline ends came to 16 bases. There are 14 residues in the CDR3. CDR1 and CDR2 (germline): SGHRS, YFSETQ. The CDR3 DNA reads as TGCGCCAGCAGCGCCGTTGGGGCCACCGCTGAAGCTTTCTTT. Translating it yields CASSAVGATAEAFF.

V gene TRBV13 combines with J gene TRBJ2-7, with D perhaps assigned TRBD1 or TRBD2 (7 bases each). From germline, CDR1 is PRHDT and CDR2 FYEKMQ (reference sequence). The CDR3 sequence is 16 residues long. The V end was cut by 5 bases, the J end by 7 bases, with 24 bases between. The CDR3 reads CASSPPAGERDREQYF. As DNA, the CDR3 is TGTGCCAGCAGCCCGCCGGCGGGGGAAAGGGACAGAGAGCAGTACTTC.

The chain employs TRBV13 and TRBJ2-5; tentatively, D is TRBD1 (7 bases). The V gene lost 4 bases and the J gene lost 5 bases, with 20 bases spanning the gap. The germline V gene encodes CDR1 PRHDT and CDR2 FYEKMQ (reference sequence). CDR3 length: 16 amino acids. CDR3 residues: CASSSQGGYTGETQYF. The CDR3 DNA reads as TGTGCCAGCAGCTCCCAGGGGGGCTATACGGGGGAGACCCAGTACTTC.

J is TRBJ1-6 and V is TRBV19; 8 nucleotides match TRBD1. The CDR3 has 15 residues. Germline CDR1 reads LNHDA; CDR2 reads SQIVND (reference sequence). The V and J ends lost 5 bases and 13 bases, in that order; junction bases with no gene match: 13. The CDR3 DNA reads TGTGCCAGTAGTCCCTCGACAGGGGATGGATCGCCCCTCCACTTT. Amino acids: CASSPSTGDGSPLHF.

The CDR3 here is CASSNRSRRNTEAFF. The CDR3 DNA is TGTGCCAGCAGCAATAGGAGCAGGAGGAACACTGAAGCTTTCTTT. The chain recombines TRBV21-1 with TRBJ1-1. TRBV21-1 is a pseudogene locus. CDR3 length: 15 amino acids.

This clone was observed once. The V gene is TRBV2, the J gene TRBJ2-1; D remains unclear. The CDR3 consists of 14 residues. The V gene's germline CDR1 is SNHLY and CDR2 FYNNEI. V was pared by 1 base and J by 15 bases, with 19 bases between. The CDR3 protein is CASSEVRLLADPFF. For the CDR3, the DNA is TGTGCCAGCAGTGAAGTCCGACTGCTGGCTGACCCGTTCTTC.

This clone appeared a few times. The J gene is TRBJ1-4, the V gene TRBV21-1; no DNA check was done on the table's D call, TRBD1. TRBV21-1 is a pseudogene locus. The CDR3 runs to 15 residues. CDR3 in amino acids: CASSRTLCPGEKLFF. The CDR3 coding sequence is TGTGCCAGCAGCAGAACATTGTGCCCAGGTGAAAAACTGTTTTTT.

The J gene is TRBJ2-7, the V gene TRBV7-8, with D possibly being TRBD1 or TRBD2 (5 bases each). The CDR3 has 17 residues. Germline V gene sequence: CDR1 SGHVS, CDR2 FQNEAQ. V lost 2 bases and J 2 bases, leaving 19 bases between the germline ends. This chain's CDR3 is CASSLRPALQGPYEQYF. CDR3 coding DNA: TGTGCCAGCAGCTTACGCCCGGCCCTTCAGGGACCCTACGAGCAGTACTTC.

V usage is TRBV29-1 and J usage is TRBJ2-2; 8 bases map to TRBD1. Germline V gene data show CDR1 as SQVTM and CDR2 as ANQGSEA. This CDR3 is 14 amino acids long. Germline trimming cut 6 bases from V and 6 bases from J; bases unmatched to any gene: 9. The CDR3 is CSVRPRGLSGELFF. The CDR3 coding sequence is TGCAGCGTGAGGCCCAGGGGGCTGTCCGGGGAGCTGTTTTTT.

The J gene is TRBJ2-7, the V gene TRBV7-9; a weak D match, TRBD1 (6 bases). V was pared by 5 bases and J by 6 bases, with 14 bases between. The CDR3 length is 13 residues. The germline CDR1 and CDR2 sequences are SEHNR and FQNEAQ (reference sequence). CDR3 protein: CASSEQTGSEQYF. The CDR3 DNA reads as TGTGCCAGCAGCGAACAGACAGGCAGCGAGCAGTACTTC. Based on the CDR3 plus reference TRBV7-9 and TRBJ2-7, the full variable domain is DTGVSQNPRHKITKRGQNVTFRCDPISEHNRLYWYRQTLGQGPEFLTYFQNEAQLEKSRLLSDRFSAERPKGSFSTLEIQRTEQGDSAMYLCASSEQTGSEQYFGPGTRLTVT.